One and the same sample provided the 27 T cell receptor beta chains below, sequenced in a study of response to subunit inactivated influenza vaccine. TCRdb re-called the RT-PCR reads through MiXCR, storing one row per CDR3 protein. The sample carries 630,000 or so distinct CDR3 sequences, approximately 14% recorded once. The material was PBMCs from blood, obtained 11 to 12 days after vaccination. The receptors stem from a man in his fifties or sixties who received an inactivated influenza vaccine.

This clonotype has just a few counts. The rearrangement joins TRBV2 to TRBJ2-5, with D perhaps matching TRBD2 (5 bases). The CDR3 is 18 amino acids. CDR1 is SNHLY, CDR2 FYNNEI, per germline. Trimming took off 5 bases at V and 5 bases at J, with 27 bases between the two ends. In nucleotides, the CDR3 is TGTGCCAGCAGTACTAGGTCTAGGGCCCTTCTCCTGGGGGAGACCCAGTACTTC. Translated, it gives CASSTRSRALLLGETQYF.

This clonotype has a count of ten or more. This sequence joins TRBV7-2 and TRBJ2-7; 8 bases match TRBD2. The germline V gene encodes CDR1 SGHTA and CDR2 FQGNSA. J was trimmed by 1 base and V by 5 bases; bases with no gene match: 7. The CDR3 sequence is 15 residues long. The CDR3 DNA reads TGTGCCAGCAGCCCAGGACTAGCCGTTTCCTACGAGCAGTACTTC. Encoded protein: CASSPGLAVSYEQYF.

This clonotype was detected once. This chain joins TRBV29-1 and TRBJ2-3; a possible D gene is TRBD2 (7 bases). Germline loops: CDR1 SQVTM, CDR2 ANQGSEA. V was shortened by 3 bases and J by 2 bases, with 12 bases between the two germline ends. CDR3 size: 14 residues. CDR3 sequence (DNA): TGCAGCGTTGATAGGGGGGGACTCACAGATACGCAGTATTTT. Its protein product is CSVDRGGLTDTQYF.

This CDR3 reads CAIDRGLTGELFF. The CDR3 DNA is TGTGCCATAGACAGGGGATTGACCGGGGAGCTGTTTTTT. The rearrangement joins TRBV12-3 or TRBV12-4 to TRBJ2-2, with 8 nucleotides matching TRBD1. The V and J ends lost 10 bases and 5 bases, in that order; junction bases with no gene match: 6. The CDR3 has 13 residues.

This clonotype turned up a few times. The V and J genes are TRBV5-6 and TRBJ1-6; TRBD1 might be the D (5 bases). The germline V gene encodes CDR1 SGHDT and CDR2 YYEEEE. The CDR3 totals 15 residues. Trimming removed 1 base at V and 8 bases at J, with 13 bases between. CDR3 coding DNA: TGTGCCAGCAGCTTGAGGCAGGGCGTGCATTCACCCCTCCACTTT. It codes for CASSLRQGVHSPLHF.

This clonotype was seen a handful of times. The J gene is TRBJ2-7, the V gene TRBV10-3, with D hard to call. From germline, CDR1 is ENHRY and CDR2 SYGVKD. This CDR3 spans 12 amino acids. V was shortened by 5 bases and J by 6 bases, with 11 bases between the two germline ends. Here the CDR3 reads CAISPMRGEQYF. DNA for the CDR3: TGTGCCATCAGTCCAATGAGAGGCGAGCAGTACTTC.

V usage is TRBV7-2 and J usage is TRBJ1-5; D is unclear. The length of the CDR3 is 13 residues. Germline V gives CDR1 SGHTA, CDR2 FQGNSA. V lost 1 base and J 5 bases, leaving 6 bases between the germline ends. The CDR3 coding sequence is TGTGCCAGCAGCTTAGTCGGATATCAGCCCCAGCATTTT. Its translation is CASSLVGYQPQHF.

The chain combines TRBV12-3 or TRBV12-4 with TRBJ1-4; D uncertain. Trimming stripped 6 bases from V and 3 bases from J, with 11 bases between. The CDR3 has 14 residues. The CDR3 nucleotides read TGTGCCAGCAGCAAAATCCATCCTAATGAAAAACTGTTTTTT. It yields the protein CASSKIHPNEKLFF.

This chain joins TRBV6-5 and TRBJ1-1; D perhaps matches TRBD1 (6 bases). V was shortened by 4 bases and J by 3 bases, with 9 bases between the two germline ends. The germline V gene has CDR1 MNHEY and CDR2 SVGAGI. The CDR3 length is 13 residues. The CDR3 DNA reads TGTGCCAGCAGTTGGACAGCGGACACTGAAGCTTTCTTT. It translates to CASSWTADTEAFF.

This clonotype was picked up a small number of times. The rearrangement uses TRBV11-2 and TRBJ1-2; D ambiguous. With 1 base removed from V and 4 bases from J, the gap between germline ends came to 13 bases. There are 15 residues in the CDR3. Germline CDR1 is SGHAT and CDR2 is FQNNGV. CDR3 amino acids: CASSLGSSGLYGYTF. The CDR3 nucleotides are TGTGCCAGCAGCTTAGGGTCCTCAGGACTCTATGGCTACACCTTC.

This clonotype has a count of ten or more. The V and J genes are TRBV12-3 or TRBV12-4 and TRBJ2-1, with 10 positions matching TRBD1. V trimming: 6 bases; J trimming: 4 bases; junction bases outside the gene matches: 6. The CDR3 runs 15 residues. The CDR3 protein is CASRRDRGSYNEQFF. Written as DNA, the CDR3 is TGTGCCAGCAGGAGGGACAGGGGCAGTTACAATGAGCAGTTCTTC.

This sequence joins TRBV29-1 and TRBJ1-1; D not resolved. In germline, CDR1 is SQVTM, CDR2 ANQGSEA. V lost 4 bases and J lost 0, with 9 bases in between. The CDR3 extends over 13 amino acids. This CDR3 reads CSVAEGLNTEAFF. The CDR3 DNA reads TGCAGCGTTGCTGAAGGCTTGAACACTGAAGCTTTCTTT. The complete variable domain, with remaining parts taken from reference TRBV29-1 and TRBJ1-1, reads SAVISQKPSRDICQRGTSLTIQCQVDSQVTMMFWYRQQPGQSLTLIATANQGSEATYESGFVIDKFPISRPNLTFSTLTVSNMSPEDSSIYLCSVAEGLNTEAFFGQGTRLTVV.

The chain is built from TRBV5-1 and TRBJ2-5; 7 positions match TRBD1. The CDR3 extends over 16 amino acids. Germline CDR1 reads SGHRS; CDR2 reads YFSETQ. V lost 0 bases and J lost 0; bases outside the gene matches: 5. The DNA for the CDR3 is TGCGCCAGCAGCTTGGCCCCGACAGGGAACCAAGAGACCCAGTACTTC. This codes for CASSLAPTGNQETQYF.

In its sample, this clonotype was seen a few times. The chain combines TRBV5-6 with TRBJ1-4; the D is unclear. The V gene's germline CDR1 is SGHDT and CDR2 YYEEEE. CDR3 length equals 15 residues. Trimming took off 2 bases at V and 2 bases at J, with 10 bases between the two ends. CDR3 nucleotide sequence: TGTGCCAGCAGCTTCCGGAGAGGCACTAATGAAAAACTGTTTTTT. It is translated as CASSFRRGTNEKLFF.

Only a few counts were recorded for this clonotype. The DNA of the CDR3 is TGCGCCAGCAGCATAGACGTGAACACTGAAGCTTTCTTT. Amino acid sequence: CASSIDVNTEAFF. The chain uses TRBV5-1 and TRBJ1-1; no clear D. Germline V gene sequence: CDR1 SGHRS, CDR2 YFSETQ. Trimming stripped 4 bases from V and 0 bases from J, with 7 bases between. The CDR3 has 13 amino acids.

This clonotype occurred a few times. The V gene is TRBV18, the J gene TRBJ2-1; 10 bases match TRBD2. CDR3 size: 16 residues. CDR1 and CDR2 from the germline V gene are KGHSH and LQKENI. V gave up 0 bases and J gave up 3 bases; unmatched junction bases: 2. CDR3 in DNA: TGTGCCAGCTCACCACCCAGGACTAGCGGCTACAATGAGCAGTTCTTC. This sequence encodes CASSPPRTSGYNEQFF. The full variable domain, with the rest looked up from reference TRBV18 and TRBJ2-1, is NAGVMQNPRHLVRRRGQEARLRCSPMKGHSHVYWYRQLPEEGLKFMVYLQKENIIDESGMPKERFSAEFPKEGPSILRIQQVVRGDSAAYFCASSPPRTSGYNEQFFGPGTRLTVL.

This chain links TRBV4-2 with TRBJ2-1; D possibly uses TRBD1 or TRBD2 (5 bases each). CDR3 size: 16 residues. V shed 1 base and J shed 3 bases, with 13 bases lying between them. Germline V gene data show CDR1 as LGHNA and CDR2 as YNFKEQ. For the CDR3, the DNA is TGTGCCAGCAGCCAAGCCCCCGGGACGGACTACAATGAGCAGTTCTTC. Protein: CASSQAPGTDYNEQFF.

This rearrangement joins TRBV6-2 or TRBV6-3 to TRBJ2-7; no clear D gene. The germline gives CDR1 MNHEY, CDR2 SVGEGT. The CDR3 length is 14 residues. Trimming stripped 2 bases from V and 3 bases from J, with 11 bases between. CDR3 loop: CASSYDLGLYEQYF. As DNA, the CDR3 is TGTGCCAGCAGTTACGACCTGGGCCTCTACGAGCAGTACTTC.

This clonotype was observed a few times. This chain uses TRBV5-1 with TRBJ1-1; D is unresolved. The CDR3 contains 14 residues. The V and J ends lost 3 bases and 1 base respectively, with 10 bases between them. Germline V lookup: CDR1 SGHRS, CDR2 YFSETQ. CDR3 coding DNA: TGCGCCAGCAGCTCCGACCCGACGAACACTGAAGCTTTCTTT. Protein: CASSSDPTNTEAFF.

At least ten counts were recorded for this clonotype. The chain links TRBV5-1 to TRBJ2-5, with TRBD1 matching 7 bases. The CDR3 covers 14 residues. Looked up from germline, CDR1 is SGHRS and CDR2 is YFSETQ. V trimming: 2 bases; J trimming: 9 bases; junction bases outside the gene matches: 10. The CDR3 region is CASSLNRDRGAQYF. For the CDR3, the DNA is TGCGCCAGCAGCTTAAACCGGGACAGAGGAGCCCAGTACTTC.

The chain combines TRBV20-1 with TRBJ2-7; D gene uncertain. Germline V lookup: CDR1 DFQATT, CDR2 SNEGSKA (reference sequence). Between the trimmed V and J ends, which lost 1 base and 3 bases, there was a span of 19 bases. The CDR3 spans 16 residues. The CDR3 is CSARASLSTKVYEQYF. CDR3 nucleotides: TGCAGTGCTAGAGCCTCTCTGTCGACGAAAGTCTACGAGCAGTACTTC.

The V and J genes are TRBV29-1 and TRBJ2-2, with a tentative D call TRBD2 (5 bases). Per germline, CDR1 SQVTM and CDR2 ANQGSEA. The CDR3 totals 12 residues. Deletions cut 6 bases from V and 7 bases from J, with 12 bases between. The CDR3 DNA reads TGCAGCGTCTTACTAGAAGTCGGGGAGCTGTTTTTT. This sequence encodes CSVLLEVGELFF.

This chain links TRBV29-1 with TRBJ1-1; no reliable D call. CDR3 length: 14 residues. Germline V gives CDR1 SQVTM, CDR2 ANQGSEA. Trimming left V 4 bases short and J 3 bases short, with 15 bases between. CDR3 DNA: TGCAGCGTTGGCCTACGCCAGGTCGACACTGAAGCTTTCTTT. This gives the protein CSVGLRQVDTEAFF.

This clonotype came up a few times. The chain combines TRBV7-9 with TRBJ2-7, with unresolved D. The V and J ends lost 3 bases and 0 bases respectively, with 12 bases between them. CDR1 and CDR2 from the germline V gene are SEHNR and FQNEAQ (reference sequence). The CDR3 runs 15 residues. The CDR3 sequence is CASSLDRAYSYEQYF. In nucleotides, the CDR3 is TGTGCCAGCAGCTTGGATAGGGCTTACTCCTACGAGCAGTACTTC.

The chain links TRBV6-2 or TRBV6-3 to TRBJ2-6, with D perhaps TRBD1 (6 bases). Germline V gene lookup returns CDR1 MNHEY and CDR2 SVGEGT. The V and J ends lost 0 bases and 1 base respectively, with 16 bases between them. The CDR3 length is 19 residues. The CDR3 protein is CASSYSPQGRWSGANVLTF. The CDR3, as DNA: TGTGCCAGCAGTTACTCGCCCCAGGGGCGCTGGTCTGGGGCCAACGTCCTGACTTTC.

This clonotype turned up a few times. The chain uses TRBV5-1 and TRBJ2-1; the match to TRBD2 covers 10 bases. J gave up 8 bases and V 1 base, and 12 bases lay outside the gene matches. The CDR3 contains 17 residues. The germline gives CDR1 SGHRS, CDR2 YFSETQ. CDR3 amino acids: CASSLFSFLAGADEQFF. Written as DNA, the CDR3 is TGCGCCAGCAGCTTGTTCTCTTTCCTAGCGGGAGCAGATGAGCAGTTCTTC.

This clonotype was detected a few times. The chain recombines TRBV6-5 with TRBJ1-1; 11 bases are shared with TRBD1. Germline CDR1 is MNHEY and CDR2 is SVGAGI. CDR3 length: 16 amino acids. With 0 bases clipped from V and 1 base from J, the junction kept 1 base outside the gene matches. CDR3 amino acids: CASSYSGTGGNTEAFF. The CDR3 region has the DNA TGTGCCAGCAGTTACTCAGGGACAGGGGGGAACACTGAAGCTTTCTTT.